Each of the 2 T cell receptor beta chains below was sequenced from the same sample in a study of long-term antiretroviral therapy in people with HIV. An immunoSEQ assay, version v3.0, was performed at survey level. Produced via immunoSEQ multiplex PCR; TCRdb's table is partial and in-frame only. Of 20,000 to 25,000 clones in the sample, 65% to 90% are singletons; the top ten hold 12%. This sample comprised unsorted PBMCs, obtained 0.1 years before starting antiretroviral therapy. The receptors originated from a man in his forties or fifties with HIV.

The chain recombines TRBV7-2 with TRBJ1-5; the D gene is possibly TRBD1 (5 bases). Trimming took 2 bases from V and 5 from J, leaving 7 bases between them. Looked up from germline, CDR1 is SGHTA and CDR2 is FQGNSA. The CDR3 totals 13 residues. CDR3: CASSLSRDQPQHF. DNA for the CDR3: TGTGCCAGCAGCTTATCCAGGGATCAGCCCCAGCATTTT.

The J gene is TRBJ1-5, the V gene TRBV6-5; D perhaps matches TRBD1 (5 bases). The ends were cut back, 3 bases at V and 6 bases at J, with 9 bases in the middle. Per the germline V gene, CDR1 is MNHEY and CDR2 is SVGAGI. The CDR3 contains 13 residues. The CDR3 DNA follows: TGTGCCAGCAGTTATATGGGGGGTCAGCCCCAGCATTTT. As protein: CASSYMGGQPQHF.